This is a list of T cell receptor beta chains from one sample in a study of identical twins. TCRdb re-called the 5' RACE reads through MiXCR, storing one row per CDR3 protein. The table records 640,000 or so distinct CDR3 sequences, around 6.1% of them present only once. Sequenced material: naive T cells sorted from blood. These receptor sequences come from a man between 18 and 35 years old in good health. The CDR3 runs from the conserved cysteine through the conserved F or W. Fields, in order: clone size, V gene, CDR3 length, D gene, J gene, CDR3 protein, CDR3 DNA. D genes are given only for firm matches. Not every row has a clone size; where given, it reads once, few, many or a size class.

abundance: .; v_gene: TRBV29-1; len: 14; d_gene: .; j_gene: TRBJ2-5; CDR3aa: CSVEVGGRIGTQYF; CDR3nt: TGCAGCGTTGAAGTGGGGGGGCGCATAGGGACCCAGTACTTC
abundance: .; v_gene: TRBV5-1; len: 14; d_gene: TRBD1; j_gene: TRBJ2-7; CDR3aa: CASSLGTGEGEQYF; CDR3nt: TGCGCCAGCAGCTTGGGGACAGGGGAAGGCGAGCAGTACTTC
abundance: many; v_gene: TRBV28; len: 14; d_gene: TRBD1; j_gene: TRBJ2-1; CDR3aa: CASSFTTGVPEQFF; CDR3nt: TGTGCCAGCAGTTTTACGACAGGGGTACCTGAGCAGTTCTTC
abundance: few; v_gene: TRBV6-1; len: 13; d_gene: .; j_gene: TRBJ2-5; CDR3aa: CASREAGQETQYF; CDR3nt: TGTGCCAGCAGGGAAGCCGGCCAAGAGACCCAGTACTTC
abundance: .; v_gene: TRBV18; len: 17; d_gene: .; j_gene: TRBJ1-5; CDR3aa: CASSPPEVPGFAEPQHF; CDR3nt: TGTGCCAGCTCACCACCGGAGGTACCGGGGTTTGCGGAGCCCCAGCATTTT
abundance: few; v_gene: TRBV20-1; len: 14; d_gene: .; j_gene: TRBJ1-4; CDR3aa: CSARGAGADEKLFF; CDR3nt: TGCAGTGCTAGAGGGGCAGGGGCTGATGAAAAACTGTTTTTT
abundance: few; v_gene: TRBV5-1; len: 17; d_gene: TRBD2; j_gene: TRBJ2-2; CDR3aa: CASSLRTSGRATGELFF; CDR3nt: TGCGCCAGCAGCCTTCGGACTAGCGGGAGGGCAACCGGGGAGCTGTTTTTT
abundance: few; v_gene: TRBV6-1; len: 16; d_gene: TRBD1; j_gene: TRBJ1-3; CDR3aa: CASREWDSLLGNTIYF; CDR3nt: TGTGCCAGCAGAGAATGGGACAGCCTCCTTGGAAACACCATATATTTT
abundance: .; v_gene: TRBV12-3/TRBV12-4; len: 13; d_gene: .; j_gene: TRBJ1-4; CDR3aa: CASSLRGEEKLFF; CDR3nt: TGTGCCAGCAGTTTAAGGGGGGAGGAAAAACTGTTTTTT
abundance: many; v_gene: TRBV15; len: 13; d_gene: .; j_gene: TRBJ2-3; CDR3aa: CATSRDRVDTQYF; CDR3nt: TGTGCCACCAGCAGAGACCGGGTAGATACGCAGTATTTT
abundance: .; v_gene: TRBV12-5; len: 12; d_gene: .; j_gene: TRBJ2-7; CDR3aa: CASGRGGYEQYF; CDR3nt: TGTGCTAGTGGCCGTGGGGGGTACGAGCAGTACTTC